This T cell receptor (beta chain) came from a study of T cell changes during pregnancy in multiple sclerosis. With V trimmed by 6 bases and J by 2 bases, 6 bases remained unmatched. CDR1 and CDR2 (germline): WSHSY, SAAADI. The CDR3 extends over 15 amino acids. Produced via immunoSEQ multiplex PCR; TCRdb's table is partial and in-frame only. The sample comprises fewer than 70,000 clones, 92% of which are singletons, and 2.5% to 3% rests with the top ten. This TCR was recovered from a female donor in good health, enrolled as a control in a pregnancy study. The source material was peripheral blood, sampled in the second trimester of pregnancy. The chain has TRBV10-2 and TRBJ2-1; 8 positions agree with TRBD2. This CDR3 reads CASSFSGGPYNEQFF. The CDR3 DNA is TGCGCCAGCAGCTTCAGCGGGGGACCCTACAATGAGCAGTTCTTC.